These T cell receptor beta chains were read from a single sample in a study of shared clonotypes between healthy human individuals. Profiling relied on immunoSEQ multiplex PCR, and the TCRdb table lists in-frame clones only, not all of them. The data show some 2.1 million clones, just under 95% seen once. The sample was naive CD8+ T cells from PBMCs. Source of these receptors: a man between 18 and 35 years old in good health. Some clones in this sample may be carry-over from other donors' samples. CDR3s include the opening cysteine and the closing phenylalanine or tryptophan. D genes are given only for firm matches. Some rows mark clone size as missing; the rest say once, few, many or name a class of expanded clone.

CASSLLGSGYEQYF | TGCGCCAGCAGCTTGTTGGGGTCGGGCTACGAGCAGTACTTC | TRBJ2-7 | - | once | TRBV5-1
CASSPLREFAEQYF | TGCGCCAGCAGCCCCCTTCGGGAGTTCGCCGAGCAGTACTTC | TRBJ2-7 | - | - | TRBV4-1
CASSLLLNEQFF | TGTGCCAGCAGCTTACTTCTCAATGAGCAGTTCTTC | TRBJ2-1 | - | - | TRBV7-9
CASSQDLRFAGVPDTQYF | TGTGCCAGCAGCCAAGATTTAAGGTTTGCGGGTGTGCCAGATACGCAGTATTTT | TRBJ2-3 | - | - | TRBV4-2
CASSPREGTDTQYF | TGTGCCAGCAGCCCAAGAGAGGGCACAGATACGCAGTATTTT | TRBJ2-3 | - | - | TRBV27
CASRPAGSNQPQHF | TGTGCCAGCAGGCCCGCGGGGAGCAATCAGCCCCAGCATTTT | TRBJ1-5 | - | - | TRBV27
CASTTSGGSSYNEQFF | TGTGCCAGCACCACCTCTGGCGGGAGCTCCTACAATGAGCAGTTCTTC | TRBJ2-1 | TRBD2 | - | TRBV27
CATSRDRAIPQPQHF | TGTGCCACCAGCAGGGACAGAGCCATACCACAGCCCCAGCATTTT | TRBJ1-5 | - | - | TRBV15
CASPTLEGGAEAFF | TGTGCCAGCCCAACCCTGGAGGGTGGAGCTGAAGCTTTCTTT | TRBJ1-1 | - | few | TRBV7-9
CAWSKIQGPTEAFF | TGTGCCTGGAGTAAAATTCAGGGGCCCACTGAAGCTTTCTTT | TRBJ1-1 | - | - | TRBV30
CASSPRTRDEQFF | TGTGCCAGCAGCCCCCGGACTAGGGATGAGCAGTTCTTC | TRBJ2-1 | TRBD2 | - | TRBV7-8
CASSPGGSTDTQYF | TGTGCCAGCAGCCCCGGGGGAAGCACAGATACGCAGTATTTT | TRBJ2-3 | - | - | TRBV9
CAWSVGSGLDTQYF | TGTGCCTGGAGTGTTGGGAGCGGGCTGGATACGCAGTATTTT | TRBJ2-3 | - | - | TRBV30
CASRPTSGGGTGELFF | TGTGCCAGCAGGCCAACCTCAGGGGGCGGAACCGGGGAGCTGTTTTTT | TRBJ2-2 | TRBD1 | - | TRBV27